This TCR beta chain was identified during a study of cytomegalovirus exposure and HLA in healthy donors. As to this clone: No antigen is known for it.

In the PCR, 60 Vbeta and 13 Jbeta primers were used. Using immunoSEQ multiplex PCR, the repertoire was profiled, and TCRdb retains in-frame clones only, with some absent. The sample has approximately 73,000 clones; roughly 79% are singletons. Germline V lookup: CDR1 LNHDA, CDR2 SQIVND (reference sequence). Trimming removed 4 bases from V and 0 bases from J; junction bases left unmatched: 10. The CDR3 has 19 amino acids. Study-wide results and caveats: 87-base-pair reads could not separate some V segments, including TRBV6-2 and TRBV6-3. Segments of the TCR beta V type were, in most cases, productive about 87% or about 30% of the time in an earlier analysis.

Input material: PBMCs. This clonotype was obtained from a middle-aged woman in good health and CMV-seropositive. The chain has TRBV19 and TRBJ2-1; TRBD2 matches 12 bases. The CDR3 is CASSTLTTSGRRSYNEQFF. The CDR3 DNA reads TGTGCCAGTAGTACCCTGACTACTAGCGGGAGGCGCTCCTACAATGAGCAGTTCTTC.